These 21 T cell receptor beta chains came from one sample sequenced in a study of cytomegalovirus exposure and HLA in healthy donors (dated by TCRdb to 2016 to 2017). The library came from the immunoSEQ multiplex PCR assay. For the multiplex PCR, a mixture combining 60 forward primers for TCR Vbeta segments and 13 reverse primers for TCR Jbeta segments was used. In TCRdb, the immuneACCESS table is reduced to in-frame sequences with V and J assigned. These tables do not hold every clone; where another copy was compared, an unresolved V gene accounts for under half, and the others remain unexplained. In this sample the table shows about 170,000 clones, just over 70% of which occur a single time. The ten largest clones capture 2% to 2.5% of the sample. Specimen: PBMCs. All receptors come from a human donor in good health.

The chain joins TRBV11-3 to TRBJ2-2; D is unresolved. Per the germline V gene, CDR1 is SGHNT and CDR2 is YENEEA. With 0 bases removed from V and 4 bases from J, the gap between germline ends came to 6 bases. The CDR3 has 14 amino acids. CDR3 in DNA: TGTGCCAGCAGCTTAGACCAATTCACCGGGGAGCTGTTTTTT. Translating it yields CASSLDQFTGELFF.

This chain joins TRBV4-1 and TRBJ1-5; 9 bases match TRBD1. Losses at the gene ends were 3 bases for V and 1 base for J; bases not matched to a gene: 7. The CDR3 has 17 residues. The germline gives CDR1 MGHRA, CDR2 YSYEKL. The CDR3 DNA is TGCGCCAGCAGCCAGATGGGACAGGGAGCGAGCAATCAGCCCCAGCATTTT. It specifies CASSQMGQGASNQPQHF.

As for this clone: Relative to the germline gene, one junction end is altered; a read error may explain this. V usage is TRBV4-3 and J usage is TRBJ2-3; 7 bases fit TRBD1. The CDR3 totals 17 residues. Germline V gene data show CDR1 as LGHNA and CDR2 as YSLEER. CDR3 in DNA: TGCGCCGGCAGCCACAGACAGGGAGTGAGTCCGACAGATACGCAGTATTTT. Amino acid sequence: CAGSHRQGVSPTDTQYF.

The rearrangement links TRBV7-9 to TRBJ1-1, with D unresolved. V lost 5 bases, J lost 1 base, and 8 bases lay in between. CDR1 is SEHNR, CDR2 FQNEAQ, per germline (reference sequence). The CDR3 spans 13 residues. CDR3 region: CASSTYRNTEAFF. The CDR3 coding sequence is TGTGCCAGCAGCACTTACAGGAACACTGAAGCTTTCTTT.

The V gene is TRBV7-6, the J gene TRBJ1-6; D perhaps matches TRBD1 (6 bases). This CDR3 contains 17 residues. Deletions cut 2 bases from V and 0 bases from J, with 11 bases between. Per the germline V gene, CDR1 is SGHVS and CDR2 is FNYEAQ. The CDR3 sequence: CASSLTSGDSYNSPLHF. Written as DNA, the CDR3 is TGTGCCAGCAGCTTAACATCAGGGGACTCCTATAATTCACCCCTCCACTTT.

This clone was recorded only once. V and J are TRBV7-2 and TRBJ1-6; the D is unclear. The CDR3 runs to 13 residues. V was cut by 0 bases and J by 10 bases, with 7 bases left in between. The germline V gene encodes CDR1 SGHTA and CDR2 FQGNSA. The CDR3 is CASSLARESPLHF. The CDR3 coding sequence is TGTGCCAGCAGCTTAGCTCGAGAGTCACCCCTCCACTTT.

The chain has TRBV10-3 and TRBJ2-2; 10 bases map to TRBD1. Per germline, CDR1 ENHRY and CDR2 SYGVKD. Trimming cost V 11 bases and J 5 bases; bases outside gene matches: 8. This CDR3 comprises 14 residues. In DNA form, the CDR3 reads TGTGCCTCAACCGGGACAGGGGATACCGGGGAGCTGTTTTTT. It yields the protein CASTGTGDTGELFF.

The CDR3 sequence is CATSRRKGQGNTGELFF. CDR3 DNA: TGTGCCACCAGCAGACGGAAGGGACAGGGAAACACCGGGGAGCTGTTTTTT. The rearrangement uses TRBV15 and TRBJ2-2, with 9 bases fitting TRBD1. Germline V gives CDR1 LNHNV, CDR2 YYDKDF (reference sequence). Trimming at V came to 2 bases and at J to 2 bases, leaving 6 bases not matched to a gene. This CDR3 is built from 17 residues.

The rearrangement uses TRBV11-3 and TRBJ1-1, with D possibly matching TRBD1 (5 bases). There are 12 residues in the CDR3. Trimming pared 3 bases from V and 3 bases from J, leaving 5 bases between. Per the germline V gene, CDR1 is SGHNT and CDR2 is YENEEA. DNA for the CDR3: TGTGCCAGCAGCTTCAGGGACACTGAAGCTTTCTTT. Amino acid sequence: CASSFRDTEAFF.

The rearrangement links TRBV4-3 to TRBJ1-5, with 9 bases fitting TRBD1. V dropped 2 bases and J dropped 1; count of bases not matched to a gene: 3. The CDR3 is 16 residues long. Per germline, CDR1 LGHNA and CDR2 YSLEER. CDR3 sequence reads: CASSQPTGGSNQPQHF. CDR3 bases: TGCGCCAGCAGCCAACCCACAGGGGGCAGCAATCAGCCCCAGCATTTT.

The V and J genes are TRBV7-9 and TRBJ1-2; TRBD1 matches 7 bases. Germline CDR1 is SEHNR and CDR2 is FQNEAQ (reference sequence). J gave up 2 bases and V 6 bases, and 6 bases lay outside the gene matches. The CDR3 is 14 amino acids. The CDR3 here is CASSRTGPNYGYTF. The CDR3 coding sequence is TGTGCCAGCAGTCGGACAGGACCAAACTATGGCTACACCTTC.

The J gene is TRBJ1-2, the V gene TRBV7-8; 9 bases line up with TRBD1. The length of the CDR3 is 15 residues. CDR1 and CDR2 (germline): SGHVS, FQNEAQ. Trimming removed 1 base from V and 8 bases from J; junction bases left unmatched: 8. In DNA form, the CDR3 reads TGTGCCAGCAGCTTAGGGGGACAGGGCCTCCAGGGCTACACCTTC. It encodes CASSLGGQGLQGYTF.

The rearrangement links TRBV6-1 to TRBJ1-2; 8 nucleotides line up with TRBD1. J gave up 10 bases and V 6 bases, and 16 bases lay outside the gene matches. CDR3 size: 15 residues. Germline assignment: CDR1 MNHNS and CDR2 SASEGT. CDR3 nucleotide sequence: TGTGCCAGCAGCCCGACGGGGACCACGGACAGGGCCTACACCTTC. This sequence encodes CASSPTGTTDRAYTF.

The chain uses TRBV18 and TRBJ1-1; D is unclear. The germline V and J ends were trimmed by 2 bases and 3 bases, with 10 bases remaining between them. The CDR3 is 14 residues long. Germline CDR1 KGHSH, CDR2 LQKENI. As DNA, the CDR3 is TGTGCCAGCTCACCAATCCCCGTAGACACTGAAGCTTTCTTT. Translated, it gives CASSPIPVDTEAFF.

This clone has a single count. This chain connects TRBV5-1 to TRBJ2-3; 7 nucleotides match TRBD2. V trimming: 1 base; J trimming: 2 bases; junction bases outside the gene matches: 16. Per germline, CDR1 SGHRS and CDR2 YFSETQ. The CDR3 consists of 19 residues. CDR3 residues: CASSLTGVRAGPPTDTQYF. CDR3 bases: TGCGCCAGCAGCTTGACGGGGGTGCGAGCGGGGCCACCCACAGATACGCAGTATTTT.

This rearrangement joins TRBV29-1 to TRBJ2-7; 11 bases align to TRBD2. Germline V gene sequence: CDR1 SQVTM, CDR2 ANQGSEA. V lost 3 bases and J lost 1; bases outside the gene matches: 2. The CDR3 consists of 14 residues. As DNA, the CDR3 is TGCAGCGTTGAGGGACTAGCGGCATCCTACGAGCAGTACTTC. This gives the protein CSVEGLAASYEQYF.

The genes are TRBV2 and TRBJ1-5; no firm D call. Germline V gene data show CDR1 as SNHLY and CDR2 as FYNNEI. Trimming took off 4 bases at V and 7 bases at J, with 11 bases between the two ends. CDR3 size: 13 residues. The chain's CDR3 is CASSVKGDQPQHF. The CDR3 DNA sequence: TGTGCCAGCAGTGTGAAGGGAGACCAGCCCCAGCATTTT.

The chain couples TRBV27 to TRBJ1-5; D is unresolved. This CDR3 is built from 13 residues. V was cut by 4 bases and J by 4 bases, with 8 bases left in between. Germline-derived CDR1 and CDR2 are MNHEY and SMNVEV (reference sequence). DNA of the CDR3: TGTGCCAGCAGTTATTCGGGGAATCAGCCCCAGCATTTT. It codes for CASSYSGNQPQHF.

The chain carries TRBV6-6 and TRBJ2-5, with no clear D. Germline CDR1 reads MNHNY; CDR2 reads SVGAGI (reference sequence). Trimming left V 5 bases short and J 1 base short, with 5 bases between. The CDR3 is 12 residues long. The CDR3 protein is CASSVFQETQYF. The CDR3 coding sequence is TGTGCCAGCAGTGTCTTCCAAGAGACCCAGTACTTC.

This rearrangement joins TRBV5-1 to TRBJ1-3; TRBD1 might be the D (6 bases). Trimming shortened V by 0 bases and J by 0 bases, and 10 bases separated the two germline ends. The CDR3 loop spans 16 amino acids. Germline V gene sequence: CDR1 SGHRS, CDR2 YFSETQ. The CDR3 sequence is CASSLELGGSGNTIYF. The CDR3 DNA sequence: TGCGCCAGCAGCTTGGAGTTAGGGGGCTCTGGAAACACCATATATTTT.

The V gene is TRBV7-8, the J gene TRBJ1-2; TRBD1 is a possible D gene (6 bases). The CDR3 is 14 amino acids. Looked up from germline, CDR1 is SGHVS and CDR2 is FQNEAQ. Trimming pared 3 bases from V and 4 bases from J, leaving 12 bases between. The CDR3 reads CASSLGGDTYGYTF. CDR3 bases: TGTGCCAGCAGCTTGGGAGGGGACACCTATGGCTACACCTTC.